This T cell receptor beta chain was identified during a study of cytomegalovirus exposure and HLA in healthy donors (dated by TCRdb to the late 2010s). For the wider study: An earlier analysis of approximately 590 of the donors reported roughly 270 Gb of sequence data and some 120 million unique TCR beta sequences from 150 million to 200 million T cells. An early release that covered about 600 HLA-typed donors contained about 300 gigabases of sequencing data and tens of millions of unique TCR sequences. The genetic ancestry cluster associated with self-reported Caucasian donors included around 76% of the roughly 390 genotyped donors. The aim of the study was to test whether cataloging public T cell receptors could identify signatures of past pathogen exposure. The study used immunosequencing to profile the T cell repertoires of under 700 subjects and linked those repertoires to cytomegalovirus serostatus. In addition to the first cohort of 666 subjects, a separate validation cohort of 120 different subjects was used. To predict cytomegalovirus infection status, the study combined high-throughput TCR immunosequencing, statistical association of individual TCRs with disease status, and machine learning. In a later analysis, previously published TCR beta repertoires from more than 500 donors were re-analyzed and high-resolution HLA genotyping was added so that TCR occurrence patterns could be studied. Rather than drawing on any new phenotypic data, the later analysis identified candidate immune exposures from TCR beta sequences and the way those sequences occurred across donors. An earlier analysis of some 600 of the donors applied high-throughput TCR beta sequencing to assess whether each TCR beta V gene segment acted as functional or pseudogenic. Donor age, sex, ethnicity and CMV serostatus were compiled together with the repertoire data. A later genetic analysis used genome-wide SNP genotypes for about 55% of the 666 donors, treating that subset as a discovery cohort. Every discovery cohort repertoire had been produced on one sequencing platform. Both class I and class II loci were covered by HLA typing, at four-digit resolution. The number of typed donors differed by locus: about 629-630 for A, B, C, DRB1 and DQB1; approximately 530 for DQA1; 606 for DPA1; and 450 to 480 for DPB1. A handful of DR-DQ haplotypes were treated as single units for association and clustering because of strong linkage in the cohort. Across 398 genotyped donors of the cohort, an average of approximately 200,000 unique TCR beta nucleotide sequences per donor were sequenced, and 15% to 20% of those sequences were non-productive. What the authors observed across the whole study: Linkage disequilibrium might explain the correlated functional status among segregating V segments, but an unknown experimental factor could not be ruled out. A further reported finding was that TCR beta sequences accurately predicted the HLA-A and HLA-B alleles for most subjects in the first cohort. In vitro tests confirmed that three of the cytomegalovirus-associated TCR beta chains recognize cytomegalovirus antigens. Several of the top co-occurrence clusters appeared to be linked to parvovirus B19, influenza, CMV and Epstein-Barr virus, according to a later analysis. Roughly uniform sequencing depth across donors was assumed in presence/absence analyses, although this assumption may not hold. A group of highly shared sequence variants was considered likely to be a technical artifact of the sequencing pipeline. V-gene and J-gene trimming of TCR beta chains was associated with a missense DCLRE1C variant in a later genetic analysis, and the association was replicated in an independent cohort. In both the original and validation cohorts, the classifier was reported to diagnose cytomegalovirus status with high specificity and sensitivity. The authors suggested that the approach could potentially be extended to other disease states and immunological phenotypes. Most TCR sequences were observed very rarely across donors, whereas some public TCRs were present in many individuals. According to a later genetic analysis, donors in an Asian-associated ancestry cluster had fewer N-insertions in productive TCRs than the roughly 660-donor mean. A later analysis found that TCR association rates varied across HLA loci, with DRB1 alleles showing the most associated TCRs and HLA-C alleles the fewest. The only immune exposure information available for the cohort was CMV serostatus. Some IMGT-functional V segments, including TRBV6-2 and TRBV6-3, could not be distinguished by the 87-base-pair reads and were therefore excluded. At a false discovery rate of 0.05, a later analysis linked about 17,000 TCR beta sequences to specific HLA alleles. Most CMV-associated TCR beta chains appeared to be HLA-restricted in a later analysis, and the HLA associations seemed to be driven largely by CMV exposure. An earlier analysis of some 590 of the donors showed that most TCR beta V segments appeared in productive rearrangements either about 87% or about 30% of the time, which broadly matched IMGT annotations. The cohort was sequenced for TCR beta chains only, and without alpha or paired-chain data the features that could be detected were limited. Roughly 15 rarely observed V segments, including chromosome 9 orphons, were excluded from the earlier analysis of approximately 600 of the donors because counts were too low. Strong co-occurrence of HLA alleles, especially DR and DQ, made assigning TCR associations to individual alleles difficult. HLA typing was unavailable for some donors at each locus, so association tests used only the typed subset. The study gave a list of 150 to 200 TCR beta chains associated with cytomegalovirus. A later analysis found that HLA-associated TCR beta chains were more clonally expanded and had lower generation probabilities than equally common non-associated chains.

The cohort comprised fewer than 700 healthy bone marrow donors. At the time of sampling, every cohort member was nominally healthy, though immune exposures that went unrecorded were likely present. The donor tested CMV seronegative and was one of the 352 seronegative cohort members. Every donor gave a peripheral blood sample, and the peripheral blood mononuclear cells from that sample were used for TCR beta sequencing. Genomic DNA extraction from the blood cell samples was performed with the Qiagen DNeasy Blood Extraction Kit. The library came from the immunoSEQ multiplex PCR assay. For the multiplex PCR, a mixture combining 60 forward primers for TCR Vbeta segments and 13 reverse primers for TCR Jbeta segments was used. The CDR3 region of rearranged TCR beta genes was amplified from genomic DNA with a multiplex PCR assay. On the Illumina HiSeq System, the amplified TCR beta libraries were sequenced as 87-base-pair reads. In the authors' own workflow: In a later analysis, 77 million or so unique TCR beta chains were counted across the approximately 620 repertoires, and approximately 11 million of these chains were shared by at least two donors. Raw reads were error-corrected and collapsed into unique sequences by a nearest-neighbor algorithm in which closely related sequences were merged to remove PCR and sequencing errors. CDR3 sequences were aligned to IMGT reference sequences to assign V, D and J gene segments. For a sequence to be retained, at least a six-nucleotide match to both a V gene segment and a J gene segment was required. Rearrangements were called productive when the CDR3 lacked stop codons and stayed in frame with V and J; all others were non-productive. CDR3 was defined by IMGT convention, running from the second conserved V-encoded cysteine to the conserved J-encoded phenylalanine. The earlier analysis of about 500 of the donors excluded sequences that lacked an unambiguous match to a single V gene segment. In an earlier analysis of 450 to 700 of the donors, V segments were called functional above 56.7% productive rearrangements and were called segregating when the between-donor standard deviation exceeded 5%. A statistical classification framework was built to diagnose cytomegalovirus status from the catalog of TCR beta chain sequences. V and J gene assignment, in a later analysis, came from comparing TCR nucleotide sequences with IMGT/GENE-DB human TR gene sequences. In a later analysis, CDR3 sequences and most-parsimonious VDJ recombination scenarios were assigned using the TCRdist pipeline. In a later analysis, each TCR beta chain was defined by its CDR3 amino acid sequence together with its V-gene family, and reads without a unique V-gene family were excluded. A later analysis removed 550 to 700 highly shared, low-generation-probability nucleotide sequences to deal with suspected cross-contamination and a sequencing artifact. In a later analysis, a clonal expansion index was calculated for each public chain from normalized within-repertoire ranks of inferred template counts. In a later analysis, generation probabilities were computed with a VDJ recombination model fitted to out-of-frame rearrangements, and the resulting probabilities were checked against IGoR. Hypergeometric tests were used in a later analysis to score TCR-TCR, TCR-HLA and TCR-CMV co-occurrence, with a repertoire-size bias correction applied to the TCR pairs. A later analysis estimated false discovery rates by permuting HLA or CMV assignments 20 times. In a later analysis, co-occurring TCRs were grouped using DBSCAN, with TCRdist sequence similarity added in when clustering inside HLA-allele-positive subsets. Repertoires with fewer than 30,000 or more than 120,000 public chains, plus five repertoires with anomalous nucleotide sharing, were excluded from co-occurrence clustering. The table comes from immuneACCESS by way of TCRdb, which keeps in-frame sequences with V and J called. Part of the clones is missing from these tables; in studies checked, under half for an unresolved V gene and the rest for unknown reasons. That table supplies the V and J calls and clone size; D and trimming were determined from the DNA. For this sample there are about 140,000 clones; about four fifths appear just once. The top ten clones comprise around 4.1% of the sample.

The germline V gene yields SGHDT for CDR1 and YYEEEE for CDR2. The CDR3 measures 15 amino acids from cysteine to phenylalanine. Only the CDR3 DNA stays, 45 bases, in frame from base 1. A distance of 20 bases separates the germline ends of V and J, which lose 4 bases and 6 bases respectively. With regard to this clone: Its specific antigen is unknown. No quality values exist for individual bases; no much larger clone is one base distant.

The chain is encoded by TRBV5-6 joined to TRBJ2-7, with TRBD2 perhaps the D gene, on 7 matching bases. Sequencing was carried out using PBMCs. This TCR came from a middle-aged man in good health and CMV-seronegative. In nucleotide form, the sequence is TGTGCCAGCAGCCCGGGCTATGGGGGGGCCGGCGAGCAGTACTTC. This encodes CASSPGYGGAGEQYF. Extended through the reference TRBV5-6 and TRBJ2-7 proteins, this CDR3 yields the full variable domain: DAGVTQSPTHLIKTRGQQVTLRCSPKSGHDTVSWYQQALGQGPQFIFQYYEEEERQRGNFPDRFSGHQFPNYSSELNVNALLLGDSALYLCASSPGYGGAGEQYFGPGTRLTVT.